Below, 9 T cell receptor beta chains from the same sample are listed, as sequenced in a study of T-cell reconstitution after alpha-beta-depleted transplantation in children. During its preparation, the TCRbeta library received unique molecular identifiers. Using its own MiXCR run on the PCR reads, TCRdb lists one record per CDR3 protein. The sample records about 980,000 distinct CDR3 sequences, 25% to 35% being singletons. The sequencing here drew on PBMCs, mostly from graft donor cells, taken 360 days after TCRalphabeta/CD19-depleted stem cell transplant. The receptors here all came from a boy under two years old who had a stem cell transplant for SCID, so the T cells may come from the graft donor.

This chain uses TRBV20-1 with TRBJ2-3; D call uncertain. Germline CDR1 is DFQATT and CDR2 is SNEGSKA (reference sequence). Trimming shortened V by 3 bases and J by 5 bases, and 12 bases separated the two germline ends. This CDR3 contains 13 residues. The CDR3: CSASIPTGDTQYF. The CDR3 nucleotides read TGCAGTGCTAGCATCCCGACCGGAGATACGCAGTATTTT.

This chain links TRBV5-1 with TRBJ2-3; D may be TRBD1 or TRBD2 (5 bases each). CDR3 length: 19 residues. Germline CDR1 SGHRS, CDR2 YFSETQ. The germline V and J ends were trimmed by 0 bases and 4 bases, with 24 bases remaining between them. The DNA of the CDR3 is TGCGCCAGCAGCTTGGAGGTCTTGGGGGAACTAGATTCCCCAGATACGCAGTATTTT. Translation gives CASSLEVLGELDSPDTQYF.

The V call is TRBV10-3, the J call TRBJ2-5; perhaps TRBD1 as D (5 bases). The ends were cut back, 4 bases at V and 4 bases at J, with 10 bases in the middle. Germline CDR1 is ENHRY and CDR2 is SYGVKD. The CDR3 has 13 residues. CDR3 loop: CAISVKGPETQYF. DNA for the CDR3: TGTGCCATCAGTGTAAAGGGGCCAGAGACCCAGTACTTC.

This clonotype occurred a few times. The CDR3 loop is CASSFGVVVQPQHF. The CDR3 DNA reads TGTGCCAGCAGTTTTGGGGTGGTTGTTCAGCCCCAGCATTTT. The J gene is TRBJ1-5, the V gene TRBV12-3 or TRBV12-4; the D is unclear. The CDR3 length is 14 residues. Trimming pared 3 bases from V and 6 bases from J, leaving 12 bases between.

Written as DNA, the CDR3 is TGCAGTGCTAAAGGGAGCTCCTACAATGAGCAGTTCTTC. Translation gives CSAKGSSYNEQFF. The rearrangement uses TRBV20-1 and TRBJ2-1; D may be TRBD2 (5 bases). CDR3 size: 13 residues. The germline gives CDR1 DFQATT, CDR2 SNEGSKA (reference sequence). The V end was cut by 4 bases, the J end by 0 bases, with 7 bases between.

The rearrangement joins TRBV2 to TRBJ1-2; D call uncertain. CDR3 length equals 11 residues. V was cut by 8 bases and J by 5 bases, with 9 bases left in between. Germline V gene data show CDR1 as SNHLY and CDR2 as FYNNEI. The CDR3 sequence is CASEVIYGYTF. The CDR3 region has the DNA TGTGCCAGCGAGGTGATATATGGCTACACCTTC.

V gene TRBV15 combines with J gene TRBJ2-5; no firm D call. This CDR3 region has 15 residues. V shed 3 bases and J shed 3 bases, with 14 bases lying between them. Germline V CDR1 and CDR2: LNHNV, YYDKDF (reference sequence). CDR3 region: CATSRTQTREETQYF. CDR3 DNA sequence: TGTGCCACCAGCAGGACCCAGACCCGCGAAGAGACCCAGTACTTC. Complete variable domain (other parts from reference TRBV15 and TRBJ2-5): DAMVIQNPRYQVTQFGKPVTLSCSQTLNHNVMYWYQQKSSQAPKLLFHYYDKDFNNEADTPDNFQSRRPNTSFCFLDIRSPGLGDTAMYLCATSRTQTREETQYFGPGTRLLVL.

The gene calls are TRBV11-2 and TRBJ2-7; D remains ambiguous. V lost 5 bases and J 0 bases, leaving 17 bases between the germline ends. Germline V gene data show CDR1 as SGHAT and CDR2 as FQNNGV. The CDR3 length is 16 residues. The CDR3 reads CASSRNPSKFSYEQYF. CDR3 sequence (DNA): TGTGCCAGCAGCCGAAACCCGAGTAAATTCTCCTACGAGCAGTACTTC. Looking up the rest from reference TRBV11-2 and TRBJ2-7 gives the full variable domain: EAGVAQSPRYKIIEKRQSVAFWCNPISGHATLYWYQQILGQGPKLLIQFQNNGVVDDSQLPKDRFSAERLKGVDSTLKIQPAKLEDSAVYLCASSRNPSKFSYEQYFGPGTRLTVT.

The chain has TRBV4-1 and TRBJ2-7; TRBD1 is a possible D gene (5 bases). Deletions cut 0 bases from V and 2 bases from J, with 11 bases between. This CDR3 comprises 15 residues. CDR1 MGHRA and CDR2 YSYEKL come from the germline V gene. The CDR3 region has the DNA TGCGCCAGCAGCCAAGATGGGCAGGGTGCCTACGAGCAGTACTTC. Its translation is CASSQDGQGAYEQYF.